Listed here is a single T cell receptor (beta chain). No antigen is known for it. This specimen comes from a study of regulatory T cells in long-lasting Graves disease. This sample's time point: persistent/refractory GD, antithyroid drugs over 5 years with positive TRAb. The TCR library was prepared using RNA isolated from PBMCs. Roughly 8.3 milliliters of peripheral blood were taken and placed in EDTA tubes. J lost 2 bases, V lost 2 bases, and 1 base had no gene match. The germline V gene has CDR1 SGHRS and CDR2 YFSETQ. The CDR3 is made up of 14 amino acids. Arm-PCR of CDR3 regions and iRepertoire HTBI primers were the basis on which TCR beta libraries were built. TCRdb re-analysed the multiplex PCR reads in MiXCR, keeping a single row per CDR3 protein. The sample carries hundreds of thousands of distinct CDR3 sequences, around 21% recorded once. Study outcomes and limitations: Favoring TRBV28, TRBJ1-2 and TRBJ2-5 was a feature seen in persistent disease. For persistent Graves' patients, TCR diversity was lower than for newly diagnosed ones.

The source was peripheral blood mononuclear cells (PBMCs), collected when the disease was refractory, from a patient treated with antithyroid drugs. The TCR was taken from a female donor with Graves disease. The chain has TRBV5-1 and TRBJ2-3; 8 nucleotides agree with TRBD2. The DNA for the CDR3 is TGCGCCAGCAGCTTTAGCGGGACCACAGATACGCAGTATTTT. Translated: CASSFSGTTDTQYF.